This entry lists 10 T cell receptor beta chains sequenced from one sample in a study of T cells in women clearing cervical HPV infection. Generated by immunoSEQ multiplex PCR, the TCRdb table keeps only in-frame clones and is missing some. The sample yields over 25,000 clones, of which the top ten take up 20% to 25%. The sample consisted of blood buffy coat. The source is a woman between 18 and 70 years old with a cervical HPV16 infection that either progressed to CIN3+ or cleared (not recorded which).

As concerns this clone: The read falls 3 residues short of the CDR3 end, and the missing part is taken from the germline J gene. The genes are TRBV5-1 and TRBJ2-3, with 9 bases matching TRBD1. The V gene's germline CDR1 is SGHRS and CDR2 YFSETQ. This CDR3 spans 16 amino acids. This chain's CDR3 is CASSLTPGQGLHSQYF. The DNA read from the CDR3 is TGCGCCAGCAGCTTAACTCCGGGACAGGGTCTCCATTCG.

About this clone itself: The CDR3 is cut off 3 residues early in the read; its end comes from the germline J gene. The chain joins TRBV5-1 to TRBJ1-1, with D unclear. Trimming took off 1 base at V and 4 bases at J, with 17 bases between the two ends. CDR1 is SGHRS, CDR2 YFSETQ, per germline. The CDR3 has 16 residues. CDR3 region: CASSLNSAGEGTEAFF. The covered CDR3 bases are TGCGCCAGCAGCTTGAACTCTGCCGGGGAGGGCACTGAA.

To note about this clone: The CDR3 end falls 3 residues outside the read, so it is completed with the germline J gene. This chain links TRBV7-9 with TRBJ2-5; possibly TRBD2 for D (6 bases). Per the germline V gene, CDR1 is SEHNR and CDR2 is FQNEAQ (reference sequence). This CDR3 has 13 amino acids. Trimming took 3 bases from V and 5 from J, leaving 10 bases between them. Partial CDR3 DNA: TGTGCCAGCAGCTTGGGGGGTGGGGAGACC. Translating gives CASSLGGGET. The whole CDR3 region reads CASSLGGGETQYF.

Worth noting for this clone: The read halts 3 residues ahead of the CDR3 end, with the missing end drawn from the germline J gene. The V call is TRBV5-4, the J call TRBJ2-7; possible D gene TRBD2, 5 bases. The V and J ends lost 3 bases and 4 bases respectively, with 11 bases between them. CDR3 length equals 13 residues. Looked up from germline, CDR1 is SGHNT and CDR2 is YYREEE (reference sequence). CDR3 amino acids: CASSSSPGYEQYF. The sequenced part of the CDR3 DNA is TGTGCCAGCAGCTCCAGTCCGGGGTACGAG.

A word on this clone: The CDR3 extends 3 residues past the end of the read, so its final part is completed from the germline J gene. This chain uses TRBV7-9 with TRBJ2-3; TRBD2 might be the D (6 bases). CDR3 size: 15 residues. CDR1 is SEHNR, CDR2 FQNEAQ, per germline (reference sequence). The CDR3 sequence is CAGTTGAGIGETQYF. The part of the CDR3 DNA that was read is TGTGCCGGCACCACCGGAGCGGGTATCGGGGAGACG.

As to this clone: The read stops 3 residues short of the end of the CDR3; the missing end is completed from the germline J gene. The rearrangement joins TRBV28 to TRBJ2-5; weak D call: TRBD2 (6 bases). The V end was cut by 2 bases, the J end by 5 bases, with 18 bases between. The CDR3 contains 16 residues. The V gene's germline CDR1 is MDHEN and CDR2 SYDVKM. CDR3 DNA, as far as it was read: TGTGCCAGCAGTTTAGGAGAGGGGAGGTGGAGGGAGACC. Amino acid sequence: CASSLGEGRWRET. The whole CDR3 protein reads CASSLGEGRWRETQYF.

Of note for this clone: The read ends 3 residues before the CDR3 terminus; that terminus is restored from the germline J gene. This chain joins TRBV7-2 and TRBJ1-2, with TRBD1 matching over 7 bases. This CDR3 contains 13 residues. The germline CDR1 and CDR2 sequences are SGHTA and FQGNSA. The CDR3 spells CASSFQGGYDYTF. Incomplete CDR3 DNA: TGTGCCAGCAGCTTCCAGGGGGGATACGAC.

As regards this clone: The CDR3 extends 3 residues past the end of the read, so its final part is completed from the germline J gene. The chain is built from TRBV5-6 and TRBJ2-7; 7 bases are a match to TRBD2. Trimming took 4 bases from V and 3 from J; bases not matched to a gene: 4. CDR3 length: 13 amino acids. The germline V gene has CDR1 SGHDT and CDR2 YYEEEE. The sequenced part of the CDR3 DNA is TGTGCCAGCAGCGGGGGGAGGGACTACGAG. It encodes CASSGGRDYE. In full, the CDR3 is CASSGGRDYEQYF. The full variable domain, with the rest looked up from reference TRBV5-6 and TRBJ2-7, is DAGVTQSPTHLIKTRGQQVTLRCSPKSGHDTVSWYQQALGQGPQFIFQYYEEEERQRGNFPDRFSGHQFPNYSSELNVNALLLGDSALYLCASSGGRDYEQYFGPGTRLTVT.

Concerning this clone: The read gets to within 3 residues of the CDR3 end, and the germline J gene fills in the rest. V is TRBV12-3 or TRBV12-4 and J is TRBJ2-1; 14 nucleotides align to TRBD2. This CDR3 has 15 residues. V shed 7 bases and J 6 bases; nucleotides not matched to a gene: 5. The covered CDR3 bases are TGTGCCAGCATTGGACTAGCGGGAGGTTCCAATGAG. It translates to CASIGLAGGSNE. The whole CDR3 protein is CASIGLAGGSNEQFF.

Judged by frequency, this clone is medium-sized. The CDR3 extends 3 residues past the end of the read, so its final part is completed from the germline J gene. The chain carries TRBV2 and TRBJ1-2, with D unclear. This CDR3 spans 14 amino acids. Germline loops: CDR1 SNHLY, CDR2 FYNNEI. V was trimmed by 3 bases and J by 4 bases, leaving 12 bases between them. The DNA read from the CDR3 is TGTGCCAGCAGTGATCCTCTCCAGAGCTATGGC. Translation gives CASSDPLQSYG. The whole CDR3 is CASSDPLQSYGYTF.